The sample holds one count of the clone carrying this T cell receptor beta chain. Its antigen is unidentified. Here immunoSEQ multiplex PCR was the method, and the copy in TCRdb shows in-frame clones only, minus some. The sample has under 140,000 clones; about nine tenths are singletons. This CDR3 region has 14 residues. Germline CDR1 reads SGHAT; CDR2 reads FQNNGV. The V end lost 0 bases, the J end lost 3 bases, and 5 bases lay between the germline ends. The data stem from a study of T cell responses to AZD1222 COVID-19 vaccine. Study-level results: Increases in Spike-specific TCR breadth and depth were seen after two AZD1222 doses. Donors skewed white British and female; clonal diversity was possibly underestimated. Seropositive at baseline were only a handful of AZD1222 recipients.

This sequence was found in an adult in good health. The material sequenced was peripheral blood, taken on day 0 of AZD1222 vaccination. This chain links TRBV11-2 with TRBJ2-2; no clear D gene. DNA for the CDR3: TGTGCCAGCAGCTTAGAGCGGCACACCGGGGAGCTGTTTTTT. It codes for CASSLERHTGELFF.